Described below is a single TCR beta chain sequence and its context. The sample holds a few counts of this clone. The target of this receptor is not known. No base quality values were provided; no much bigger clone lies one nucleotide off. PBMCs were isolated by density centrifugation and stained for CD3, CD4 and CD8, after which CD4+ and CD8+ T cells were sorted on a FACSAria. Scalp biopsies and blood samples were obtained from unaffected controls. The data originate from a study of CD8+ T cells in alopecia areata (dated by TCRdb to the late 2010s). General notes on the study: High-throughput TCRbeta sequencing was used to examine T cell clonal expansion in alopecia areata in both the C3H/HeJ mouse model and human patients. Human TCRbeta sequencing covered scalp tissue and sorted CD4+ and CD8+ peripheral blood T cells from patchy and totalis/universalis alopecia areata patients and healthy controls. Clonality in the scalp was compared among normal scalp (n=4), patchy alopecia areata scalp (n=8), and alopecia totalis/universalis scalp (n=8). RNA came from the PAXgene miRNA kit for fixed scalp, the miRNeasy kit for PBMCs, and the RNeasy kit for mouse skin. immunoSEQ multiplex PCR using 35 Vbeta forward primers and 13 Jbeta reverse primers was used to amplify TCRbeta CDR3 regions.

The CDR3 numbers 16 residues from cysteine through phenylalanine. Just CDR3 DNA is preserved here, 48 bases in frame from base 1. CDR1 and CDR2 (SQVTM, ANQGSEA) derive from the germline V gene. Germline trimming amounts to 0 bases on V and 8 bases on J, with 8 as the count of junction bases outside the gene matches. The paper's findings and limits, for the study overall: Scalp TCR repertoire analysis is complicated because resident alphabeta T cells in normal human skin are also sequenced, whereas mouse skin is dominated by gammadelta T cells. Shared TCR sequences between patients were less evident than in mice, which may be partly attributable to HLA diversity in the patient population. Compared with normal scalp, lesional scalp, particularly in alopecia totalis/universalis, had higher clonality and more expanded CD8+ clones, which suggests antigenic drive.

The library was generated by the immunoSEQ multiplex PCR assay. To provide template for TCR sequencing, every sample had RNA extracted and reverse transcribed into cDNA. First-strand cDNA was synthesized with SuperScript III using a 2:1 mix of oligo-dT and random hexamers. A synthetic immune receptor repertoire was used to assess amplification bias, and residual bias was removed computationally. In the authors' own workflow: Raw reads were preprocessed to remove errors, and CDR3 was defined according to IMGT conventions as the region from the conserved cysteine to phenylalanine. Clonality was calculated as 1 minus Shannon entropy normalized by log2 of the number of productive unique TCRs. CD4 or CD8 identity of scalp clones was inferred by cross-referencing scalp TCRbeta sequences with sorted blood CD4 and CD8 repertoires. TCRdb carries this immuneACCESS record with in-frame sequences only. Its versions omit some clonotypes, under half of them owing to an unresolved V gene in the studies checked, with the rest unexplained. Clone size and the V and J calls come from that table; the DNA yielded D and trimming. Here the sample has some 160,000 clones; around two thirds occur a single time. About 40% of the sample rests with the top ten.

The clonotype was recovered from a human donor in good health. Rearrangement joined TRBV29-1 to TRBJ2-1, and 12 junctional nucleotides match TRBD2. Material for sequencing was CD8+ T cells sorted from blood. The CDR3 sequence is CSVEDPTSGSFDEQFF. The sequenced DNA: TGCAGCGTTGAAGATCCGACTAGCGGGAGCTTCGATGAGCAGTTCTTC.